This TCR beta chain was identified in a study of T cells in localized non-small cell lung cancer. General observations from the study: Clonality of T cells reached its maximum in uninvolved adjacent lung, surpassing tumor.

CDR3 size: 14 residues. Trimming cost V 2 bases and J 7 bases, with 12 bases left between them. The V gene's germline CDR1 is SGHRS and CDR2 YFSETQ. The table came from immunoSEQ multiplex PCR; TCRdb's copy has only in-frame clones and leaves some out. The sample includes about 3,100 clones, roughly 36% seen only once; the top ten take more than 7%. Adjacent lung, free of atypia, was sampled at least 2 cm from the tumor margin. As to this clone: No antigen is known for it.

The TCR comes from a woman aged 40 to 75 with stage I lung adenocarcinoma. The material was normal lung tissue next to the tumor, obtained before any cancer treatment. The chain has TRBV5-1 and TRBJ2-2; maybe TRBD1 (6 bases). CDR3 bases: TGCGCCAGCAGCTTCCAACAGGGTAGCGGGGAGCTGTTTTTT. Amino acids: CASSFQQGSGELFF.